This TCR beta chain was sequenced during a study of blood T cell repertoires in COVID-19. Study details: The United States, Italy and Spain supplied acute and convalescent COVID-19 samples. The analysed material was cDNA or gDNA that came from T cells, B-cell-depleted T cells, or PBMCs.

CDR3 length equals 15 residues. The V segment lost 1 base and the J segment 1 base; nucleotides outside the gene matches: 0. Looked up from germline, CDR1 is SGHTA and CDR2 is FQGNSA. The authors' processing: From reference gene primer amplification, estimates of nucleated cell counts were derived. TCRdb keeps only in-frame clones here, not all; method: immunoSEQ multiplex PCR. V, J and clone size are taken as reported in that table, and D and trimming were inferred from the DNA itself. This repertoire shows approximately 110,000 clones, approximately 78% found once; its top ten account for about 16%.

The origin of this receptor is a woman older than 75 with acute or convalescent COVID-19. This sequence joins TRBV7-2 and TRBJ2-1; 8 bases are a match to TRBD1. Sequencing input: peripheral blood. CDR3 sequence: CASSLDRGSYNEQFF. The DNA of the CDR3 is TGTGCCAGCAGCTTAGACAGGGGGTCCTACAATGAGCAGTTCTTC.